The sequence of this T cell receptor (beta chain) was determined in a study of CD8 T cells in ankylosing spondylitis. Findings and limits, study-wide: What seemed typical of ankylosing spondylitis blood was a TCR beta motif built from eight highly homologous variants. Some motif variants had been reported before (in reactive arthritis synovial fluid and blood). Clones tied to disease were said to be significantly enriched in matched ankylosing spondylitis synovial fluid.

Germline V gene lookup returns CDR1 SQVTM and CDR2 ANQGSEA. This CDR3 comprises 14 residues. Trimming removed 8 bases at V and 0 bases at J, with 14 bases between. Of note for this clonotype: The antigen is undetermined.

TCRdb reprocessed the 5' RACE reads via MiXCR and lists one record per CDR3 protein. The top ten clones hold around 19% of a sample with some 700,000 distinct CDR3 sequences, roughly 19% of them seen once. This receptor was taken from a male donor with ankylosing spondylitis. V is TRBV29-1 and J is TRBJ2-1, with D possibly TRBD1 on 6 matching bases. Sequencing used blood, either unsorted or a sorted T cell fraction (not recorded which). This CDR3 is CSTSSGVSYNEQFF. The CDR3 DNA follows: TGCAGCACCAGCTCAGGGGTCTCCTACAATGAGCAGTTCTTC.